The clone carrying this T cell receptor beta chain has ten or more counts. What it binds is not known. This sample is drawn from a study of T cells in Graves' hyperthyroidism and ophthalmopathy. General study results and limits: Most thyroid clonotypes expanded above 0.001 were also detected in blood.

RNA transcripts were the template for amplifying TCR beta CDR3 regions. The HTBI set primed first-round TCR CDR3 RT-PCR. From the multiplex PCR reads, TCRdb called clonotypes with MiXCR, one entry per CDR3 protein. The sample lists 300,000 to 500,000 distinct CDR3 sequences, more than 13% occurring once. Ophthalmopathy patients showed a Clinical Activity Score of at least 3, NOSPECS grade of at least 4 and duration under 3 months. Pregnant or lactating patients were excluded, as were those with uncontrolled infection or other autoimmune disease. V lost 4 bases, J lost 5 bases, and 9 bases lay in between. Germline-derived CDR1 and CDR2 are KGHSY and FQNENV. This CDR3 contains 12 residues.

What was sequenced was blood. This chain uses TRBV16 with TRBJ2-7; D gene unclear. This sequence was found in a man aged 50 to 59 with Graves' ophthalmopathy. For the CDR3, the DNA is TGTGCCAGCAGCCCAATAGGGAACGAGCAGTACTTC. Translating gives CASSPIGNEQYF.